A selection of T cell receptor beta chains follows, all from one sample in a study of Tregs in tolerant kidney transplant recipients. The method was immunoSEQ multiplex PCR; TCRdb's version includes in-frame clones alone and lacks a portion of them. The data show under 80,000 clones, 80% to 90% seen once. The specimen was Tregs from blood, collected before the transplant. These receptors all come from a human donor who received a combined kidney and bone marrow transplant. The conserved cysteine and the conserved F or W are not part of the CDR3 here.

v_call cdr3_aa
TRBV27 ASSLGTSGGPGMDQY
TRBV11-2 ASSLGQYGDGYT
TRBV6-5 ASSIANEQY
TRBV29-1 SVETGGTEAF
TRBV7-9 ASSDRDTSSYEQY
TRBV7-9 ASSLAGNTEAF
TRBV11-3 ASSLDVTEAF
TRBV6-6 ASRDTSNYGYT
TRBV2 ASSRDGKNIQY
TRBV29-1 SVEARADHGAF
TRBV16 ASSQHTGTGSGGANVLT
TRBV12-5 ASGLVVADGPQH
TRBV5-1 ASSPQGQGGSYEQY
TRBV28 ASSLPQLETQY
TRBV29-1 SVEPLNTEAF
TRBV7-2 ASSLQGLETQY
TRBV5-4 ASSTTQHTHGYT
TRBV10-3 AAQDGINQPQH
TRBV5-1 ASSTTGVRGAF
TRBV11-2 ASSLRDRASDTIY
TRBV11-2 ASSPTASYGYT
TRBV7-6 ASSLKEAAGATNEKLF
TRBV5-1 ASRPGPSSYEQY
TRBV21-1 ASSQRGETQY
TRBV4-1 ASSHPEVITEAF
TRBV5-6 ASSSPGQGVITQY
TRBV7-9 ASSLGDSGTEAF
TRBV7-2 ASSPGGQGISGNTIY
TRBV2 ATTRGAPDNSPLH
TRBV7-2 ASSLEAGDYGYT
TRBV5-6 ASSVPGWVYGYT
TRBV18 ASSPQGDNNQPQH
TRBV7-2 ASSWWAGQF
TRBV7-2 ASSPAGREAGEQF
TRBV6-1 ASRGGANYEQY
TRBV10-3 AIRRTSDYNEQF
TRBV6-4 ASSKGVSDGNQPQH
TRBV5-4 ASSFQGPSYEQY
TRBV18 ASSPGQGGSYEQY
TRBV6-6 ASSYSRAEAF
TRBV5-1 ASSLGGFTDTQY
TRBV10-1 ASSVGLGLAYNEQF
TRBV27 ASIPLGLDGEQY
TRBV2 ASSGGSGGTGELF
TRBV7-2 ASSFSGRNQETQY
TRBV29-1 SVSRDRGIEKLF
TRBV18 ASSPPVGRGYGEQY
TRBV29-1 SVDVAGAYEQY
TRBV10-3 AISPTGATNTGELF